A selection of T cell receptor beta chains follows, all from one sample in a study of T-cell memory formation after mild COVID-19. Using its own MiXCR run on the 5' RACE reads, TCRdb lists one record per CDR3 protein. Found here are over 450,000 distinct CDR3 sequences, about 20% of them singletons; the top ten hold about 12%. The sequenced sample was PBMCs or a T cell subset sorted from them (not recorded which). These receptors came from an adult woman who had mild COVID-19 (a few samples of this study predate the infection). Cell type and time point are not known. The CDR3 runs from the conserved cysteine through the conserved F or W. D genes are given only for firm matches. Size is omitted from some rows. Given values are once, few, many or a class for expanded clones.

d_call: TRBD2
j_call: TRBJ2-1
clone_size: -
v_call: TRBV4-2
cdr3_nt: TGTGCCAGCAGCCCCAGAGGCGCGGGGGGGCCGGAGAATGAGCAGTTCTTC
cdr3_aa: CASSPRGAGGPENEQFF

d_call: TRBD1
j_call: TRBJ2-1
clone_size: -
v_call: TRBV7-9
cdr3_nt: TGTGCCAGCCTACGCCCAGACAGGGACCGGACTCCGAATGAGCAGTTCTTC
cdr3_aa: CASLRPDRDRTPNEQFF

d_call: -
j_call: TRBJ2-3
clone_size: few
v_call: TRBV7-9
cdr3_nt: TGTGCCAGCAGGGACAGATCTAGCACAGATACGCAGTATTTT
cdr3_aa: CASRDRSSTDTQYF

d_call: TRBD2
j_call: TRBJ2-3
clone_size: -
v_call: TRBV7-2
cdr3_nt: TGTGCCAGCAGCTTCCTAGCGGATCGCAACACAGATACGCAGTATTTT
cdr3_aa: CASSFLADRNTDTQYF

d_call: -
j_call: TRBJ2-3
clone_size: few
v_call: TRBV7-3
cdr3_nt: TGTGCCAGCAGCTACGCCTCCACAGATACGCAGTATTTT
cdr3_aa: CASSYASTDTQYF

d_call: -
j_call: TRBJ1-1
clone_size: few
v_call: TRBV7-9
cdr3_nt: TGTGCCAGCAGACCTACAGGTGGCGCGATGAACACTGAAGCTTTCTTT
cdr3_aa: CASRPTGGAMNTEAFF

d_call: -
j_call: TRBJ2-5
clone_size: few
v_call: TRBV7-9
cdr3_nt: TGTGCCAGCAGCTTAGGGAAAGGGTCAGCGACTCAAGAGACCCAGTACTTC
cdr3_aa: CASSLGKGSATQETQYF

d_call: -
j_call: TRBJ2-5
clone_size: -
v_call: TRBV4-1
cdr3_nt: TGCGCCAGCAGCCAGGGGAGAGAACAAGAGACCCAGTACTTC
cdr3_aa: CASSQGREQETQYF

d_call: TRBD2
j_call: TRBJ2-7
clone_size: -
v_call: TRBV4-2
cdr3_nt: TGTGCCAGCAGCCCCGGGGTGCGGGGGGTTTCCTACGAGCAGTACTTC
cdr3_aa: CASSPGVRGVSYEQYF

d_call: TRBD1
j_call: TRBJ2-5
clone_size: few
v_call: TRBV24-1
cdr3_nt: TGTGCCACCAGTAAGCAGGGACAGGGAGGAGGGGAGACCCAGTACTTC
cdr3_aa: CATSKQGQGGGETQYF

d_call: -
j_call: TRBJ2-2
clone_size: few
v_call: TRBV20-1
cdr3_nt: TGCAGTGCTAGAGATGGTGGGGGTCCCGGGGAGCTGTTTTTT
cdr3_aa: CSARDGGGPGELFF

d_call: TRBD1
j_call: TRBJ2-1
clone_size: few
v_call: TRBV20-1
cdr3_nt: TGCAGTGCTGTTCAGTCGAGGGGGCTGGAATACAATGAGCAGTTCTTC
cdr3_aa: CSAVQSRGLEYNEQFF

d_call: TRBD2
j_call: TRBJ2-7
clone_size: -
v_call: TRBV7-9
cdr3_nt: TGTGCCAGCAGCCCCCAAGCGGGATCGATCCGCGAGCAGTACTTC
cdr3_aa: CASSPQAGSIREQYF

d_call: -
j_call: TRBJ2-3
clone_size: few
v_call: TRBV5-1
cdr3_nt: TGCGCCAGCGAGGACACCTCTAGCACAGATACGCAGTATTTT
cdr3_aa: CASEDTSSTDTQYF

d_call: -
j_call: TRBJ2-3
clone_size: few
v_call: TRBV7-3
cdr3_nt: TGTGCCAGCAGGGGTGTGGGCACAGATACGCAGTATTTT
cdr3_aa: CASRGVGTDTQYF

d_call: TRBD2
j_call: TRBJ2-1
clone_size: -
v_call: TRBV5-1
cdr3_nt: TGCGCCAGCAGCTTGGCGGGAGGGGGTGCCTACAATGAGCAGTTCTTC
cdr3_aa: CASSLAGGGAYNEQFF

d_call: -
j_call: TRBJ1-2
clone_size: -
v_call: TRBV29-1
cdr3_nt: TGCAGCGTTCAGGGCTCTCTTTCCTATGCCTATGGCTACACCTTC
cdr3_aa: CSVQGSLSYAYGYTF

d_call: TRBD2
j_call: TRBJ2-1
clone_size: -
v_call: TRBV2
cdr3_nt: TGTGCCAGCAGTGAATTGAGAGCGGGGGGACACAATGAGCAGTTCTTC
cdr3_aa: CASSELRAGGHNEQFF

d_call: -
j_call: TRBJ2-3
clone_size: few
v_call: TRBV3-1
cdr3_nt: TGTGCCAGCAGCGCCGGGACACGAAGCACAGATACGCAGTATTTT
cdr3_aa: CASSAGTRSTDTQYF

d_call: -
j_call: TRBJ1-2
clone_size: -
v_call: TRBV27
cdr3_nt: TGTGCCAGCAGTTCCGGCGGACCCTTCTATGGCTACACCTTC
cdr3_aa: CASSSGGPFYGYTF

d_call: TRBD2
j_call: TRBJ2-1
clone_size: -
v_call: TRBV6-5
cdr3_nt: TGTGCCAGCCGAACAGCGGGGGCCTACAATGAGCAGTTCTTC
cdr3_aa: CASRTAGAYNEQFF

d_call: -
j_call: TRBJ2-7
clone_size: -
v_call: TRBV6-2/TRBV6-3
cdr3_nt: TGTGCCAGCAGCCAGGACTACCCCTACGAGCAGTACTTC
cdr3_aa: CASSQDYPYEQYF

d_call: TRBD2
j_call: TRBJ2-5
clone_size: -
v_call: TRBV4-2
cdr3_nt: TGTGCCAGCAGCCAAGGAAGATCGAGCGGGAGCTTGGAGACCCAGTACTTC
cdr3_aa: CASSQGRSSGSLETQYF

d_call: -
j_call: TRBJ2-7
clone_size: -
v_call: TRBV4-1
cdr3_nt: TGCGCCAGCAGCCAAGCGTTAGGTGGGGTAAGCTCCTACGAGCAGTACTTC
cdr3_aa: CASSQALGGVSSYEQYF

d_call: -
j_call: TRBJ2-2
clone_size: -
v_call: TRBV28
cdr3_nt: TGTGCCAGCAGCCTCGTTCCCCGGGAGCTGTTTTTT
cdr3_aa: CASSLVPRELFF

d_call: TRBD1
j_call: TRBJ2-3
clone_size: few
v_call: TRBV6-6
cdr3_nt: TGTGCCAGCAGCCGCCCCGGGACAGCGCACACAGATACGCAGTATTTT
cdr3_aa: CASSRPGTAHTDTQYF

d_call: TRBD1
j_call: TRBJ1-2
clone_size: -
v_call: TRBV3-1
cdr3_nt: TGTGCCAGCAGCCGGACTGGACAGGGATATGGCTACACCTTC
cdr3_aa: CASSRTGQGYGYTF

d_call: -
j_call: TRBJ2-7
clone_size: few
v_call: TRBV11-3
cdr3_nt: TGTGCCAGCAGCTCCTCGGCAGGGGAATACGAGCAGTACTTC
cdr3_aa: CASSSSAGEYEQYF

d_call: -
j_call: TRBJ1-1
clone_size: -
v_call: TRBV5-1
cdr3_nt: TGCGCCAGCGGAGGAGGGGCCCACACTGAAGCTTTCTTT
cdr3_aa: CASGGGAHTEAFF

d_call: -
j_call: TRBJ2-7
clone_size: -
v_call: TRBV19
cdr3_nt: TGTGCCAGTAGTATGAGTGTCAGCTCCTACGAGCAGTACTTC
cdr3_aa: CASSMSVSSYEQYF

d_call: -
j_call: TRBJ2-7
clone_size: -
v_call: TRBV7-9
cdr3_nt: TGTGCCAGCAGCCAATCGGGGTCTTACTACGAGCAGTACTTC
cdr3_aa: CASSQSGSYYEQYF

d_call: -
j_call: TRBJ2-5
clone_size: -
v_call: TRBV6-5
cdr3_nt: TGTGCCAGCAGTTTAGGCGGGGATCCCCCAGAGACCCAGTACTTC
cdr3_aa: CASSLGGDPPETQYF

d_call: -
j_call: TRBJ2-7
clone_size: -
v_call: TRBV20-1
cdr3_nt: TGCAGTGCTAGAGATAGGGTAGGGATAGAGCAGTACTTC
cdr3_aa: CSARDRVGIEQYF

d_call: -
j_call: TRBJ1-2
clone_size: many
v_call: TRBV5-6
cdr3_nt: TGTGCCAGCAGCTTGGGGGACGGCGACTATGGCTACACCTTC
cdr3_aa: CASSLGDGDYGYTF

d_call: -
j_call: TRBJ2-4
clone_size: -
v_call: TRBV20-1
cdr3_nt: TGCAGTGCTAGAGTTGCCCAGACCCTTCAGTACTTC
cdr3_aa: CSARVAQTLQYF

d_call: TRBD1
j_call: TRBJ1-2
clone_size: few
v_call: TRBV12-3/TRBV12-4
cdr3_nt: TGTGCCAGCAGTCCAACGGGACAGGCCCCTCGTGGCTACACCTTC
cdr3_aa: CASSPTGQAPRGYTF

d_call: -
j_call: TRBJ2-1
clone_size: few
v_call: TRBV6-5
cdr3_nt: TGTGCCAGCAGTACCGCCACGGGGATAAAAGGTGTGGATGAGCAGTTCTTC
cdr3_aa: CASSTATGIKGVDEQFF

d_call: -
j_call: TRBJ1-1
clone_size: few
v_call: TRBV6-2/TRBV6-3
cdr3_nt: TGTGCCAGCAGTTATCAGGGACTCACTGAAGCTTTCTTT
cdr3_aa: CASSYQGLTEAFF

d_call: TRBD2
j_call: TRBJ2-7
clone_size: few
v_call: TRBV18
cdr3_nt: TGTGCCAGCTCACCCCGGGGGGTAGCGTCCGAGCAGTACTTC
cdr3_aa: CASSPRGVASEQYF

d_call: -
j_call: TRBJ1-2
clone_size: -
v_call: TRBV11-3
cdr3_nt: TGTGCCAGCAGCTTTCGGGGGGCGGAAGGCTACACCTTC
cdr3_aa: CASSFRGAEGYTF

d_call: TRBD2
j_call: TRBJ2-7
clone_size: few
v_call: TRBV9
cdr3_nt: TGTGCCAGCAGCGGGGGGACTAGCGGGACTCTATACTTC
cdr3_aa: CASSGGTSGTLYF

d_call: TRBD2
j_call: TRBJ2-7
clone_size: -
v_call: TRBV27
cdr3_nt: TGTGCCAGCAGTTCAGGACTAGCCCGCTACGAGCAGTACTTC
cdr3_aa: CASSSGLARYEQYF

d_call: -
j_call: TRBJ1-4
clone_size: few
v_call: TRBV5-8
cdr3_nt: TGTGCCAGCAGCTTGGTCAGGGCAAGGGAAAAACTGTTTTTT
cdr3_aa: CASSLVRAREKLFF

d_call: TRBD1
j_call: TRBJ2-3
clone_size: few
v_call: TRBV10-3
cdr3_nt: TGTGCCATCAGTAGACCGGGACCGCAGGGGGCAGATACGCAGTATTTT
cdr3_aa: CAISRPGPQGADTQYF

d_call: -
j_call: TRBJ1-1
clone_size: few
v_call: TRBV7-9
cdr3_nt: TGTGCCAGCAGCTTAGGCGGGGCCCTCCAGTGGGTCGCTTTCTTT
cdr3_aa: CASSLGGALQWVAFF